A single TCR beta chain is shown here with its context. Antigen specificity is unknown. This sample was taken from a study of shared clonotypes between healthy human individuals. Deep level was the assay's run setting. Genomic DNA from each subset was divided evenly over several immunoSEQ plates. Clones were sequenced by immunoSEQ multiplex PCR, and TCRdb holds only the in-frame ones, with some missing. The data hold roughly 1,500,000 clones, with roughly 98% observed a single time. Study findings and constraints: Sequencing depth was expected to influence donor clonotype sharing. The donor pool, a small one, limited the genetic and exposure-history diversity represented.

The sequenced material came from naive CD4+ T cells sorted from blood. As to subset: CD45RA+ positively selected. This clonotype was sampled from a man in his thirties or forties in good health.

DNA for the CDR3: TGTGCCAGCAGCGCCCCCCACGTAGCGGGAGGGACCTACACCGGGGAGCTGTTTTTT. This translates into CASSAPHVAGGTYTGELFF. The V gene is TRBV9, the J gene TRBJ2-2; TRBD2 agrees at 11 bases. With 3 bases clipped from V and 3 bases from J, the junction kept 13 bases outside the gene matches. There are 19 residues in the CDR3. Germline V gene data show CDR1 as SGDLS and CDR2 as YYNGEE.